What follows are 28 T cell receptor beta chains derived from one specimen sequenced in a study of CD4 T cells in relation to SARS-CoV-2 and coronaviruses. The unexposed donors gave CD4+ T cells in about 2010-2019, prior to COVID-19. Assay used: immunoSEQ multiplex PCR; TCRdb lists only in-frame clones, some missing. The data show approximately 59,000 clones, over 70% seen once. The material sequenced was memory CD4+ T cells from PBMCs. The receptors stem from a human donor in good health.

This chain joins TRBV21-1 and TRBJ2-2; no check of the table's D call, TRBD1, against the DNA was made. TRBV21-1 is listed as a pseudogene. CDR3 length equals 15 residues. The CDR3 DNA is TGTGCCAGCAGCAAGACAGGGTCGAAGGGCGGGGAGCTGTTTTTT. The encoded protein is CASSKTGSKGGELFF.

The chain joins TRBV6-5 to TRBJ1-4, with TRBD1 as a possible D gene (5 bases). Germline V CDR1 and CDR2: MNHEY, SVGAGI. The CDR3 runs 15 residues. V lost 7 bases to trimming and J lost 7 bases, with 19 bases between them. CDR3 in amino acids: CASIPLGAGGEKLFF. DNA for the CDR3: TGTGCCAGCATCCCATTAGGGGCGGGTGGTGAAAAACTGTTTTTT.

The chain has TRBV18 and TRBJ2-5, with D perhaps TRBD1 (5 bases). V lost 5 bases to trimming and J lost 2 bases, with 15 bases between them. Germline V CDR1 and CDR2: KGHSH, LQKENI. This CDR3 contains 15 residues. CDR3 in amino acids: CASSMQGFGQETQYF. The CDR3 DNA follows: TGTGCCAGCTCAATGCAGGGATTTGGGCAAGAGACCCAGTACTTC.

The chain recombines TRBV7-9 with TRBJ2-3; D gene ambiguous. The CDR3 loop spans 12 amino acids. Germline V CDR1 and CDR2: SEHNR, FQNEAQ (reference sequence). Trimming stripped 3 bases from V and 7 bases from J, with 8 bases between. The CDR3 loop is CASSFARNTQYF. The CDR3 DNA reads TGTGCCAGCAGCTTCGCGAGGAATACGCAGTATTTT.

This clone showed up just a few times. The CDR3 protein is CASSSQLNQPQHF. For the CDR3, the DNA is TGTGCCAGCAGCTCCCAGCTCAATCAGCCCCAGCATTTT. J is TRBJ1-5 and V is TRBV5-8, with D uncertain. Between the trimmed V and J ends, which lost 3 bases and 3 bases, there was a span of 7 bases. Germline V lookup: CDR1 SGHTS, CDR2 YDEGEE. The length of the CDR3 is 13 residues.

V is TRBV3-1 (or the pseudogene TRBV3-2) and J is TRBJ2-1, with D unresolved. Germline assignment: CDR1 LGHDT and CDR2 YNNKEL (reference sequence). V shed 5 bases and J shed 4 bases, with 9 bases lying between them. CDR3 size: 13 residues. The CDR3, as DNA: TGTGCCAGCAGCGGGCCTGGTTACAATGAGCAGTTCTTC. Residues: CASSGPGYNEQFF.

This chain uses TRBV6-5 with TRBJ2-3; no firm D call. V was cut by 2 bases and J by 6 bases, with 15 bases left in between. Germline loops: CDR1 MNHEY, CDR2 SVGAGI. The CDR3 is 15 amino acids. The CDR3 loop is CASSYENQIGDTQYF. The CDR3 DNA follows: TGTGCCAGCAGTTACGAGAACCAGATCGGGGATACGCAGTATTTT.

This chain links TRBV28 with TRBJ2-7; 7 bases are shared with TRBD2. V trimming: 1 base; J trimming: 9 bases; junction bases outside the gene matches: 9. The germline gives CDR1 MDHEN, CDR2 SYDVKM. This CDR3 spans 14 amino acids. CDR3 in DNA: TGTGCCAGCAGTTTATTAGTCGAGCGGGGAGGGCAGTACTTC. The encoded protein is CASSLLVERGGQYF.

V is TRBV28 and J is TRBJ1-4; D not certain. There are 14 residues in the CDR3. Germline V gives CDR1 MDHEN, CDR2 SYDVKM. Trimming stripped 2 bases from V and 7 bases from J, with 11 bases between. CDR3: CASSLRAVAEKLFF. The DNA of the CDR3 is TGTGCCAGCAGTTTAAGGGCAGTAGCTGAAAAACTGTTTTTT.

J is TRBJ2-6 and V is TRBV5-1, with no clear D. Trimming took off 4 bases at V and 0 bases at J, with 5 bases between the two ends. The CDR3 spans 14 residues. Germline CDR1 is SGHRS and CDR2 is YFSETQ. The CDR3 loop is CASSDGSGANVLTF. CDR3 in DNA: TGCGCCAGCAGCGACGGCTCTGGGGCCAACGTCCTGACTTTC.

The genes are TRBV7-9 and TRBJ1-4, with TRBD1 as a possible D gene (5 bases). CDR3 size: 15 residues. Between the trimmed V and J ends, which lost 5 bases and 5 bases, there was a span of 15 bases. Germline CDR1 is SEHNR and CDR2 is FQNEAQ (reference sequence). The DNA of the CDR3 is TGTGCCAGCAGCGCCTGGGGGGGTAGGAATGAAAAACTGTTTTTT. As protein: CASSAWGGRNEKLFF.

The chain employs TRBV28 and TRBJ1-6; D is unresolved. V lost 4 bases to trimming and J lost 10 bases, with 14 bases between them. This CDR3 has 14 amino acids. Germline V gene lookup returns CDR1 MDHEN and CDR2 SYDVKM. CDR3 DNA sequence: TGTGCCAGCAGTTCCCCGGGCCGTCCCTCACCCCTCCACTTT. Its protein product is CASSSPGRPSPLHF.

The chain is built from TRBV5-4 and TRBJ2-1; TRBD1 is a possible D gene (5 bases). Germline V CDR1 and CDR2: SGHNT, YYREEE (reference sequence). The CDR3 length is 14 residues. V was trimmed by 4 bases and J by 5 bases, leaving 13 bases between them. DNA of the CDR3: TGTGCCAGCAGCCGAGACAGCACCCACAATGAGCAGTTCTTC. Residues: CASSRDSTHNEQFF.

V gene TRBV7-9 combines with J gene TRBJ2-7; 7 bases agree with TRBD1. The CDR3 contains 14 residues. Germline V CDR1 and CDR2: SEHNR, FQNEAQ (reference sequence). The trim removed 2 bases at V and 0 bases at J, leaving 1 base unmatched. The chain's CDR3 is CASSLTGDSYEQYF. CDR3 nucleotides: TGTGCCAGCAGCTTAACAGGGGACTCCTACGAGCAGTACTTC.

V gene TRBV11-3 combines with J gene TRBJ2-5; 8 bases fit TRBD2. After removal of 2 bases from V and 9 bases from J, the junction contained 5 bases not matched to a gene. CDR3 length equals 13 residues. Per germline, CDR1 SGHNT and CDR2 YENEEA. CDR3 sequence reads: CASSLSLREAQYF. DNA for the CDR3: TGTGCCAGCAGCTTATCTCTGCGGGAGGCCCAGTACTTC.

A note on this clone: Other nucleotide sequences from this sample produce the same CDR3. The chain is built from TRBV11-2 and TRBJ2-5; 8 nucleotides agree with TRBD2. V gave up 1 base and J gave up 4 bases; unmatched junction bases: 5. CDR1 SGHAT and CDR2 FQNNGV come from the germline V gene. This CDR3 spans 15 amino acids. This CDR3 is CASSLVAGWGETQYF. The CDR3 coding sequence is TGTGCCAGCAGCTTAGTAGCGGGATGGGGAGAGACCCAGTACTTC.

The sample holds one count of this clone. This chain uses TRBV7-3 with TRBJ1-2; D may be TRBD1 (6 bases). Trimming cost V 5 bases and J 4 bases, with 17 bases left between them. This CDR3 has 15 residues. From germline, CDR1 is SGHTA and CDR2 FQGTGA. Here the CDR3 reads CASSPLDSSPYGYTF. DNA for the CDR3: TGTGCCAGCAGCCCACTGGACAGTTCCCCCTATGGCTACACCTTC. Using reference TRBV7-3 and TRBJ1-2 for the parts outside the CDR3, the full variable domain is GAGVSQTPSNKVTEKGKYVELRCDPISGHTALYWYRQSLGQGPEFLIYFQGTGAADDSGLPNDRFFAVRPEGSVSTLKIQRTERGDSAVYLCASSPLDSSPYGYTFGSGTRLTVV.

Notes on this clone: Other nucleotide sequences in the sample specify the same CDR3. V usage is TRBV9 and J usage is TRBJ1-1; tentative D call: TRBD1 (6 bases). Looked up from germline, CDR1 is SGDLS and CDR2 is YYNGEE. Trimming took off 1 base at V and 0 bases at J, with 7 bases between the two ends. The CDR3 is 14 amino acids. CDR3 bases: TGTGCCAGCAGCGTAACAGGGATGAACACTGAAGCTTTCTTT. Its translation is CASSVTGMNTEAFF.

This chain connects TRBV14 to TRBJ2-1; weak D call: TRBD1 (6 bases). Germline assignment: CDR1 SGHDN and CDR2 FVKESK. Trimming stripped 6 bases from V and 4 bases from J, with 10 bases between. The CDR3 extends over 13 amino acids. CDR3 nucleotide sequence: TGTGCCAGCAGACAGGGCTTGTACAATGAGCAGTTCTTC. Amino acid sequence: CASRQGLYNEQFF. Looking up the rest from reference TRBV14 and TRBJ2-1 gives the full variable domain: EAGVTQFPSHSVIEKGQTVTLRCDPISGHDNLYWYRRVMGKEIKFLLHFVKESKQDESGMPNNRFLAERTGGTYSTLKVQPAELEDSGVYFCASRQGLYNEQFFGPGTRLTVL.

V gene TRBV7-3 combines with J gene TRBJ2-3; 11 nucleotides line up with TRBD2. J gave up 7 bases and V 5 bases, and 5 bases lay outside the gene matches. This CDR3 has 14 residues. Germline CDR1 is SGHTA and CDR2 is FQGTGA. The CDR3 DNA reads TGTGCCAGCAGCCAAACTAGCGGGAGTTATACGCAGTATTTT. Its translation is CASSQTSGSYTQYF. The complete variable domain, with remaining parts taken from reference TRBV7-3 and TRBJ2-3, reads GAGVSQTPSNKVTEKGKYVELRCDPISGHTALYWYRQSLGQGPEFLIYFQGTGAADDSGLPNDRFFAVRPEGSVSTLKIQRTERGDSAVYLCASSQTSGSYTQYFGPGTRLTVL.

This rearrangement joins TRBV7-2 to TRBJ1-5; maybe TRBD1 (6 bases). Germline lookup yields CDR1 SGHTA and CDR2 FQGNSA. This CDR3 contains 15 residues. The V gene lost 1 base and the J gene lost 0 bases, with 7 bases spanning the gap. Written as DNA, the CDR3 is TGTGCCAGCAGCTTAGGGGACAATAGCAATCAGCCCCAGCATTTT. This gives the protein CASSLGDNSNQPQHF.

This rearrangement joins TRBV12-5 to TRBJ1-2; the D is unclear. The CDR3 runs 15 residues. Trimming left V 3 bases short and J 1 base short, with 12 bases between. From germline, CDR1 is LGHNT and CDR2 FRNRAP. The CDR3 DNA reads TGTGCTAGTGGTTTCTGGGAGCGCCTTAACTATGGCTACACCTTC. Protein sequence: CASGFWERLNYGYTF.

The CDR3 spells CASSLQGADTQYF. In DNA, the CDR3 is TGCGCCAGCAGCTTACAGGGTGCAGATACGCAGTATTTT. The genes are TRBV5-1 and TRBJ2-3; D is perhaps TRBD1 (6 bases). Per the germline V gene, CDR1 is SGHRS and CDR2 is YFSETQ. The germline V and J ends were trimmed by 2 bases and 4 bases, with 8 bases remaining between them. This CDR3 contains 13 residues.

V usage is TRBV30 and J usage is TRBJ2-7, with 7 bases that match TRBD2. The CDR3 runs to 12 residues. The V and J ends lost 4 bases and 2 bases, in that order; junction bases with no gene match: 2. CDR1 and CDR2 (germline): GTSNPN, SVGIG (reference sequence). The CDR3 region has the DNA TGTGCCTGGACTAGCGGTGCCTACGAGCAGTACTTC. Translated, it gives CAWTSGAYEQYF. The full variable domain, its missing parts supplied by reference TRBV30 and TRBJ2-7, is SQTIHQWPATLVQPVGSPLSLECTVEGTSNPNLYWYRQAAGRGLQLLFYSVGIGQISSEVPQNLSASRPQDRQFILSSKKLLLSDSGFYLCAWTSGAYEQYFGPGTRLTVT.

V and J are TRBV19 and TRBJ1-2; the D gene is possibly TRBD1 (5 bases). The V and J ends lost 7 bases and 1 base respectively, with 10 bases between them. Germline loops: CDR1 LNHDA, CDR2 SQIVND (reference sequence). This CDR3 contains 13 residues. The CDR3 sequence is CASNRDGNYGYTF. CDR3 nucleotide sequence: TGTGCCAGTAATAGGGACGGTAACTATGGCTACACCTTC.

The chain employs TRBV7-9 and TRBJ1-6, with 8 bases that match TRBD1. Germline CDR1 SEHNR, CDR2 FQNEAQ (reference sequence). Germline trimming cut 0 bases from V and 14 bases from J; bases unmatched to any gene: 9. The CDR3 length is 15 residues. CDR3 region: CASSLAAGGSGTLHF. CDR3 DNA: TGTGCCAGCAGCTTAGCGGCAGGGGGCTCGGGCACCCTCCACTTT.

This clone was seen a single time. The chain recombines TRBV5-1 with TRBJ2-7, with a possible D match to TRBD1 (6 bases). The CDR3 totals 14 residues. Germline CDR1 SGHRS, CDR2 YFSETQ. Trimming left V 0 bases short and J 2 bases short, with 9 bases between. The CDR3 DNA reads TGCGCCAGCAGCTTGGGGACAGACGCCTACGAGCAGTACTTC. Translated: CASSLGTDAYEQYF.

This chain connects TRBV20-1 to TRBJ1-5, with D tentatively TRBD1 (6 bases). This CDR3 region has 14 residues. V was clipped by 3 bases and J by 5 bases, with 14 bases between them. The germline V gene encodes CDR1 DFQATT and CDR2 SNEGSKA (reference sequence). CDR3 DNA sequence: TGCAGTGCTAGTCGGACAGCTCGGGATCAGCCCCAGCATTTT. Its protein is CSASRTARDQPQHF.